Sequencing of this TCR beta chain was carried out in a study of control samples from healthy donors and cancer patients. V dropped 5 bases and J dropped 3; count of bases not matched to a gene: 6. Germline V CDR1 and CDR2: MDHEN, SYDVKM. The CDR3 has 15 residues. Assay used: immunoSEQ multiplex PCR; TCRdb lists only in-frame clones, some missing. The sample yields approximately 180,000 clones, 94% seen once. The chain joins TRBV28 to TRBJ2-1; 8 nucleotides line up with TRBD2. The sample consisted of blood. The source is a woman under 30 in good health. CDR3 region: CASSPLSGGYNEQFF. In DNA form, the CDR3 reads TGTGCCAGCAGTCCCCTAAGCGGGGGCTACAATGAGCAGTTCTTC.